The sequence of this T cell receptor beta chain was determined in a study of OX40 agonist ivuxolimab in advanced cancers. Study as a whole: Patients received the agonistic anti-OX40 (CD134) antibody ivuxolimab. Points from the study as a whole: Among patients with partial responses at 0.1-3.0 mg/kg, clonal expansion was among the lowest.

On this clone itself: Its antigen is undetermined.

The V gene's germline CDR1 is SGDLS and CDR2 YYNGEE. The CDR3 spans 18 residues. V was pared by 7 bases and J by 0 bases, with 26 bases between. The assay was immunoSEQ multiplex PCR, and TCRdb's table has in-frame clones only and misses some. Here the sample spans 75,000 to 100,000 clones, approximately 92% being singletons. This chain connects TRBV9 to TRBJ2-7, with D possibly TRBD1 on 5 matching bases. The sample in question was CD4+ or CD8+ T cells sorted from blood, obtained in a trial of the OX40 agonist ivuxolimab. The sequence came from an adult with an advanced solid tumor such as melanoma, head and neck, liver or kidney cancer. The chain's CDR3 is CASGSPLYTGLNSYEQYF. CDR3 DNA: TGTGCCAGCGGGTCCCCCCTCTATACAGGTTTAAACTCCTACGAGCAGTACTTC.